These T cell receptor beta chains were read from a single sample in a study of metastatic and nonmetastatic thyroid tumors. TCRdb reprocessed the PCR reads via MiXCR. The sample contains 13,000 or so clones, 28% of which appear only once. Sample: tumor tissue. The receptors shown here come from a female donor with papillary thyroid cancer or a benign thyroid nodule (not recorded which). Some clones in this sample may be carry-over from other donors' samples. Both conserved end residues are part of each CDR3. Each record gives: J gene, V gene, clone size, D gene, CDR3 DNA, CDR3 protein. The D gene is left open where the match is weak. Expanded clones get a size class; other rows say once, few or many, or leave the size out.

J: TRBJ1-5; V: TRBV20-1; size: medium-sized; D: NA; DNA: TGCAGTGCTAGAGTAGGAGGGGCGGGGCAGCCCCAGCATTTT; CDR3: CSARVGGAGQPQHF
J: TRBJ1-5; V: TRBV6-6; size: few; D: NA; DNA: TGTGCCAGCATCCCCAGGGTGGTGAACAACAAGGCCAATCAGCCCCAGCATTTT; CDR3: CASIPRVVNNKANQPQHF
J: TRBJ2-7; V: TRBV11-1; size: many; D: TRBD2; DNA: TGTGCCAGCAGCTTAGTTATAGGCGGGAGAAGCTACGAGCAGTACTTC; CDR3: CASSLVIGGRSYEQYF
J: TRBJ2-7; V: TRBV6-6; size: NA; D: TRBD1; DNA: TGTGCCAGCAGTTACTCGACAGGGGGCTCCTACGAGCAGTACTTC; CDR3: CASSYSTGGSYEQYF
J: TRBJ1-3; V: TRBV28; size: NA; D: NA; DNA: TGTGCCAGCAGTTTAGAGGGGGTCGGAAACACCATATATTTT; CDR3: CASSLEGVGNTIYF
J: TRBJ2-1; V: TRBV20-1; size: NA; D: NA; DNA: TGCAGTGCTCCTCCTTCGTTAGCGGTCCATCAGTTCTTC; CDR3: CSAPPSLAVHQFF
J: TRBJ1-6; V: TRBV30; size: many; D: NA; DNA: TGTGCCTGGAGTGTAAAGGTCGGGGGGAATTCACCCCTCCACTTT; CDR3: CAWSVKVGGNSPLHF
J: TRBJ2-1; V: TRBV20-1; size: NA; D: NA; DNA: TGCAGTGCTAGAGATCTCTCGGGTATTGGGACTCATCTCCATGAGCAGTTCTTC; CDR3: CSARDLSGIGTHLHEQFF
J: TRBJ2-7; V: TRBV10-3; size: NA; D: TRBD2; DNA: TGTGCCATCAGTAACAGGACTAGCGGGAGGTACGAGCAGTACTTC; CDR3: CAISNRTSGRYEQYF
J: TRBJ2-3; V: TRBV6-5; size: NA; D: NA; DNA: TGTGCCAGCTCCCAGCGGAGCTACCCCACTAGCACAGATACGCAGTATTTT; CDR3: CASSQRSYPTSTDTQYF
J: TRBJ1-4; V: TRBV3-1; size: many; D: NA; DNA: TGTGCCAGCAGCCAAGAGGGGGGGAAACTGTTTTTT; CDR3: CASSQEGGKLFF
J: TRBJ2-7; V: TRBV28; size: few; D: NA; DNA: TGTGCCAGCGCTTCCCGGCTGGTGGGAGGATACGAGCAGTACTTC; CDR3: CASASRLVGGYEQYF
J: TRBJ2-3; V: TRBV27; size: NA; D: TRBD1; DNA: TGTGCCAGCAGTTCTCAGGGGGGCACAGATACGCAGTATTTT; CDR3: CASSSQGGTDTQYF
J: TRBJ2-7; V: TRBV6-1; size: few; D: NA; DNA: TGTTCCATCTCCCCGAGCTCCTACGAGCAGTACTTC; CDR3: CSISPSSYEQYF
J: TRBJ2-7; V: TRBV4-1; size: NA; D: NA; DNA: TGCGCCAGCGGACAAGCCAGGAGCAGCGGCTACGAGCAGTACTTC; CDR3: CASGQARSSGYEQYF
J: TRBJ2-3; V: TRBV5-4; size: NA; D: NA; DNA: TGTGCCAGCAGCTTGGAACTATCGGTAGGTCGAGATACGCAGTATTTT; CDR3: CASSLELSVGRDTQYF
J: TRBJ2-5; V: TRBV24-1; size: few; D: NA; DNA: TGTGCCACCAGTCATCACCACGGGGGCTGGGAGACCCAGTACTTC; CDR3: CATSHHHGGWETQYF
J: TRBJ2-7; V: TRBV6-1; size: few; D: TRBD2; DNA: TGTGCCAGCAGTGAAGCGCAGATTGGACTAGCGGGAGGCTACGAGCAGTACTTC; CDR3: CASSEAQIGLAGGYEQYF
J: TRBJ2-6; V: TRBV10-3; size: NA; D: TRBD1; DNA: TGTGCCATCAGTGAGTTTGGGACAGTTACCTCTCGGGCCAACGTCCTGACTTTC; CDR3: CAISEFGTVTSRANVLTF
J: TRBJ2-3; V: TRBV6-1; size: few; D: TRBD2; DNA: TGTGCCAGCAGCGGGACTAGCGGGGCTATGACAGATACGCAGTATTTT; CDR3: CASSGTSGAMTDTQYF
J: TRBJ1-2; V: TRBV7-6; size: many; D: NA; DNA: TGTGCCAGCAGCCCTACGGAAGACTATGGCTACACCTTC; CDR3: CASSPTEDYGYTF
J: TRBJ1-3; V: TRBV3-1; size: many; D: NA; DNA: TGTGCCAGCAGCCAAGTTGGGAACACCATATATTTT; CDR3: CASSQVGNTIYF
J: TRBJ2-1; V: TRBV4-3; size: NA; D: NA; DNA: TGCGCCAGCAGCGTTTGGGGGGCCAATGAGCAGTTCTTC; CDR3: CASSVWGANEQFF
J: TRBJ2-7; V: TRBV7-6; size: few; D: NA; DNA: TGTGCCAGCAGTGATCCCCAGGAGGCGCAGTACTTC; CDR3: CASSDPQEAQYF
J: TRBJ2-1; V: TRBV3-1; size: many; D: NA; DNA: TGTGCCAGCAGCCAAGGCAGACGGATCGGTGAGCAGTTCTTC; CDR3: CASSQGRRIGEQFF
J: TRBJ2-1; V: TRBV9; size: NA; D: NA; DNA: TGTGCCAGCAGCGCGGGCGTGGTGGGTGATCGCAATGAGCAGTTCTTC; CDR3: CASSAGVVGDRNEQFF
J: TRBJ2-5; V: TRBV5-4; size: many; D: NA; DNA: TGTGCCAGCAAAAGGGCTGGAGGGGTGGGAGAGACCCAGTACTTC; CDR3: CASKRAGGVGETQYF
J: TRBJ1-1; V: TRBV30; size: NA; D: NA; DNA: TGTGCCTGGAAGCATTTGGACACTGAAGCTTTCTTT; CDR3: CAWKHLDTEAFF
J: TRBJ1-2; V: TRBV29-1; size: medium-sized; D: NA; DNA: TGCAGCGTGGGGAGACAGTACAATAACTATGGCTACACCTTC; CDR3: CSVGRQYNNYGYTF
J: TRBJ2-1; V: TRBV20-1; size: many; D: NA; DNA: TGCAGTGCTCCGACTAGAGTAGCTTCCGAGCAGTTCTTC; CDR3: CSAPTRVASEQFF
J: TRBJ2-4; V: TRBV20-1; size: NA; D: NA; DNA: TGCAGTGGATCCGGAGAGGCCAAAAGCATTCAGTACTTC; CDR3: CSGSGEAKSIQYF
J: TRBJ1-2; V: TRBV5-1; size: NA; D: NA; DNA: TGCGCCAGCAGCTTGGGGGACGGCAACTATGGCTACACCTTC; CDR3: CASSLGDGNYGYTF
J: TRBJ2-3; V: TRBV6-1; size: few; D: NA; DNA: TGTGCCAGCAACCCCGGGACCTGGGGAGATAAGCAGTATTTT; CDR3: CASNPGTWGDKQYF
J: TRBJ2-7; V: TRBV5-1; size: NA; D: NA; DNA: TGCGCCAGCAATGGCTTCCCCTACGAGCAGTACTTC; CDR3: CASNGFPYEQYF
J: TRBJ2-1; V: TRBV7-9; size: NA; D: NA; DNA: TGTGCCAGCAGCTTAGCGGGGGGCCCCGAAAATGAGCACTTCTTC; CDR3: CASSLAGGPENEHFF
J: TRBJ2-7; V: TRBV20-1; size: many; D: TRBD2; DNA: TGCAGTGCTAGGGAGCGGGGCGTCTCCTACGAGCAGTACTTC; CDR3: CSARERGVSYEQYF
J: TRBJ2-7; V: TRBV11-2; size: NA; D: TRBD1; DNA: TGTGCCAGCAAACCAGGGGGCGCCGCCCCATACGAGCAGTACTTC; CDR3: CASKPGGAAPYEQYF
J: TRBJ2-3; V: TRBV6-2/TRBV6-3; size: NA; D: NA; DNA: TGTGCCAGCAGTTACTATGGACCCGGTACGCAGTATTTT; CDR3: CASSYYGPGTQYF
J: TRBJ1-4; V: TRBV19; size: medium-sized; D: NA; DNA: TGTGCCAGTAGTCCTCTAGTGGCTAATGAAAAACTGTTTTTT; CDR3: CASSPLVANEKLFF
J: TRBJ2-1; V: TRBV5-8; size: NA; D: NA; DNA: TGTGCCAGCAACTCCCCGGGGATCGTCAATGAGCAGTTCTTC; CDR3: CASNSPGIVNEQFF
J: TRBJ2-1; V: TRBV7-6; size: NA; D: TRBD1; DNA: TGTGCCAGCAGCTTAGCGGTAGGGACAGGGGGCAATGAGCAGTTCTTC; CDR3: CASSLAVGTGGNEQFF
J: TRBJ2-7; V: TRBV18; size: many; D: TRBD1; DNA: TGTGCCAGCTCACCACTTCGACTATCGGACAGGGATCCTTTAATCTACGAGCAGTACTTC; CDR3: CASSPLRLSDRDPLIYEQYF
J: TRBJ1-1; V: TRBV13; size: NA; D: TRBD1; DNA: TGTGCCAGCTTAGGGTGGGACAGGTACACTGAAGCTTTCTTT; CDR3: CASLGWDRYTEAFF
J: TRBJ2-3; V: TRBV7-3; size: once; D: TRBD2; DNA: TGTGCCAGCAGCTCCCCTTGCGTAGCGGGAGTTCATGATACGCAGTATTTT; CDR3: CASSSPCVAGVHDTQYF
J: TRBJ2-7; V: TRBV5-1; size: large; D: NA; DNA: TGCGCCAGCAGCTTGGCAGGCAACTCCTACGAGCAGTACTTC; CDR3: CASSLAGNSYEQYF
J: TRBJ2-7; V: TRBV4-1; size: once; D: NA; DNA: TGCGCCAGCAGCCAAGACAGAGGCGGCTCCTACGAGCAGTACTTC; CDR3: CASSQDRGGSYEQYF
J: TRBJ2-7; V: TRBV9; size: medium-sized; D: TRBD2; DNA: TGTGCCAGCAGCGTATCACTAGCGGCTACGTACGAGCAGTACTTC; CDR3: CASSVSLAATYEQYF
J: TRBJ2-7; V: TRBV20-1; size: medium-sized; D: TRBD2; DNA: TGCAGTGCTTTCCCGGGACTAGCGGGACTCTACGAGCAGTACTTC; CDR3: CSAFPGLAGLYEQYF
J: TRBJ2-6; V: TRBV20-1; size: NA; D: TRBD2; DNA: TGCAGTGCGAGGACTAGCGGGGGCTCTGGGGCCAACGTCCTGACTTTC; CDR3: CSARTSGGSGANVLTF
J: TRBJ1-1; V: TRBV12-5; size: medium-sized; D: NA; DNA: TGTGCTAGTGGTTTGAGGGTGAACACTGAAGCTTTCTTT; CDR3: CASGLRVNTEAFF
J: TRBJ2-2; V: TRBV6-1; size: NA; D: NA; DNA: TGTGCCAGCAGTCGCTCCGGGCCTAGGGTGGACACCGGGGAGCTGTTTTTT; CDR3: CASSRSGPRVDTGELFF
J: TRBJ2-1; V: TRBV20-1; size: once; D: NA; DNA: TGCAGTGCTACGGACAGTAGCTCCTACAATGAGCAGTTCTTC; CDR3: CSATDSSSYNEQFF
J: TRBJ1-1; V: TRBV24-1; size: many; D: NA; DNA: TGTGCCACATCACGGGGGAACACTGAAGCTTTCTTT; CDR3: CATSRGNTEAFF